This T cell receptor beta chain was sequenced for a study of blood T cell repertoires in COVID-19. On the study more broadly: Samples of COVID-19 (acute and convalescent) were obtained from the United States, Italy and Spain. PBMCs, B-cell-depleted T cells, or T cells provided the cDNA or gDNA that made up the material.

This CDR3 has 14 amino acids. Trimming left V 6 bases short and J 1 base short, with 9 bases between. The V gene's germline CDR1 is LGHDT and CDR2 YNNKEL (reference sequence). This clone showed up just a few times. Original processing methods: From reference gene primer amplification, estimates of nucleated cell counts were derived. Clones were sequenced by immunoSEQ multiplex PCR, and TCRdb holds only the in-frame ones, with some missing. The V and J calls and clone size come from that table; D and trimming were worked out from the DNA. The sample holds approximately 200,000 clones, about 87% seen once.

The sample consisted of peripheral blood. The chain combines TRBV3-1 (or the pseudogene TRBV3-2) with TRBJ2-2; perhaps TRBD2 as D (5 bases). The receptor was isolated from a man in his fifties or sixties who had recovered from COVID-19. CDR3 nucleotides: TGTGCCAGCAGGACCAGCGGGAACACCGGGGAGCTGTTTTTT. Translating gives CASRTSGNTGELFF.